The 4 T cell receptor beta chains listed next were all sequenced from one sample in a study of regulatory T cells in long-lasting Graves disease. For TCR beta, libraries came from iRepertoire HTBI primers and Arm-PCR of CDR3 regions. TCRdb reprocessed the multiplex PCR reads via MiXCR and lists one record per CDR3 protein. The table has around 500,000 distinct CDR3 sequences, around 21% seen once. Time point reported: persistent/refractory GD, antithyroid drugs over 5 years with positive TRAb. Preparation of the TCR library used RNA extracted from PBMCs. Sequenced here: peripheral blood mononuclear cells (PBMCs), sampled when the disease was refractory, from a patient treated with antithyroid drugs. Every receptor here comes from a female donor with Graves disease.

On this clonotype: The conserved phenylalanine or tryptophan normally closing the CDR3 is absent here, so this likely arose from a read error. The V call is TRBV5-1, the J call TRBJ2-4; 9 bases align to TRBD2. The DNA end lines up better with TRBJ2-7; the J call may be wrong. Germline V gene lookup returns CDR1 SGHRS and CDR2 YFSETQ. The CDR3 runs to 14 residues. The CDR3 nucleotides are TGCGCCGGCAGCTGGAGGGGACTAGCATACGAGCAGTACCTC. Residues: CAGSWRGLAYEQYL.

The CDR3 bases are TGCAGTGCCAAAGACCGGGACAGAGCTAACGGCTACACCTTC. It codes for CSAKDRDRANGYTF. V usage is TRBV20-1 and J usage is TRBJ1-2; 7 bases are a match to TRBD1. After removal of 6 bases from V and 8 bases from J, the junction contained 15 bases not matched to a gene. CDR3 length: 14 amino acids. In germline, CDR1 is DFQATT, CDR2 SNEGSKA (reference sequence).

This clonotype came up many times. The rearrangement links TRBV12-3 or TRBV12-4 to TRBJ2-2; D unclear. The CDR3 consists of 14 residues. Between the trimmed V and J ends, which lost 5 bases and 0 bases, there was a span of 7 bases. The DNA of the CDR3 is TGTGCCAGCAGTCCGATACCGAACACCGGGGAGCTGTTTTTT. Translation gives CASSPIPNTGELFF.

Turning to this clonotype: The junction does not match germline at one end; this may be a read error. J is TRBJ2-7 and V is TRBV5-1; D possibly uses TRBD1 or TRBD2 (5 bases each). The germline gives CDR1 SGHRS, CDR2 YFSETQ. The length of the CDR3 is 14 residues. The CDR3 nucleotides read TGCGCCAGCAGCCCCCGGGACGGCTCCTGCGAGCAGTACTTC. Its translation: CASSPRDGSCEQYF.